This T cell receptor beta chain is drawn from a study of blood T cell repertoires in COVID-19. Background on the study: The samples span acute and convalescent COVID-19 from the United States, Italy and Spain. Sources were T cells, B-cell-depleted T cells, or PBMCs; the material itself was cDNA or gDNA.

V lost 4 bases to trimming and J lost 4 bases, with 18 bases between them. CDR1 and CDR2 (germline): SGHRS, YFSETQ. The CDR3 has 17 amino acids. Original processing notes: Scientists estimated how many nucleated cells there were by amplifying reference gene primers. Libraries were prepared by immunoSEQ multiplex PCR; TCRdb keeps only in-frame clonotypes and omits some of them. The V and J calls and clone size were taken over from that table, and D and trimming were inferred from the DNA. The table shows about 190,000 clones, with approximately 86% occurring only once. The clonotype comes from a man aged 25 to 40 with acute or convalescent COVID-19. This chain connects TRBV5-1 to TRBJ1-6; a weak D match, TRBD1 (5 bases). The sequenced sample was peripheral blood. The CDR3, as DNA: TGCGCCAGCAGCGTAAATCAAATGACAGAATATAATTCACCCCTCCACTTT. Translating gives CASSVNQMTEYNSPLHF.